Shown below are 7 T cell receptor beta chains from a single sample sequenced in a study of blood T cells in healthy people across ages. Using a J-beta primer mix together with a sample-barcoded 5' primer, a second PCR was run for roughly 7 to 12 cycles. MiXCR, applied by TCRdb to the 5' RACE reads, yields one record per CDR3 protein. The profile shows more than 650,000 distinct CDR3 sequences, less than 70% of them singletons. The sequencing sample was made of blood. Receptors were obtained from a man at least 80 years old in good health.

This sequence joins TRBV7-2 and TRBJ1-2; D is undetermined. This CDR3 region has 16 residues. V was shortened by 0 bases and J by 6 bases, with 17 bases between the two germline ends. Germline V lookup: CDR1 SGHTA, CDR2 FQGNSA. CDR3 loop: CASSLAGGGFINGYTF. In DNA form, the CDR3 reads TGTGCCAGCAGCTTAGCGGGTGGAGGGTTTATAAATGGCTACACCTTC.

The CDR3 DNA is TGTGCCAGCACGGCGCAAGGGTATAGCAATCAGCCCCAGCATTTT. As protein: CASTAQGYSNQPQHF. V is TRBV2 and J is TRBJ1-5; D remains unclear. Trimming left V 7 bases short and J 0 bases short, with 13 bases between. CDR3 length: 15 amino acids. Per the germline V gene, CDR1 is SNHLY and CDR2 is FYNNEI.

This clonotype occurred a few times. This sequence joins TRBV7-3 and TRBJ2-5; tentative D call: TRBD1 (5 bases). This CDR3 comprises 18 residues. V lost 1 base and J 3 bases, leaving 21 bases between the germline ends. Germline V lookup: CDR1 SGHTA, CDR2 FQGTGA. The chain's CDR3 is CASSLILNGQGHEETQYF. The CDR3 nucleotides are TGTGCCAGCAGCTTAATCCTAAATGGTCAGGGCCACGAAGAGACCCAGTACTTC.

The chain carries TRBV4-1 and TRBJ2-5; unclear D gene. V was pared by 1 base and J by 3 bases, with 9 bases between. The CDR3 sequence is 14 residues long. Germline CDR1 and CDR2: MGHRA and YSYEKL. The CDR3 loop is CASSQVGSKETQYF. CDR3 sequence (DNA): TGCGCCAGCAGCCAAGTTGGCAGTAAAGAGACCCAGTACTTC.

This clonotype was found many times. This rearrangement joins TRBV28 to TRBJ2-1; D may be TRBD1 (6 bases). Trimming took 2 bases from V and 2 from J, leaving 10 bases between them. CDR3 length: 15 amino acids. Germline V gene sequence: CDR1 MDHEN, CDR2 SYDVKM. The CDR3 reads CASSLTGMAYNEQFF. CDR3 DNA sequence: TGTGCCAGCAGTTTAACAGGGATGGCCTACAATGAGCAGTTCTTC.

The sample holds a few counts of this clonotype. The chain joins TRBV27 to TRBJ1-2; weak D call: TRBD1 (6 bases). The V gene's germline CDR1 is MNHEY and CDR2 SMNVEV (reference sequence). V was pared by 0 bases and J by 9 bases, with 11 bases between. The CDR3 spans 13 residues. CDR3 DNA: TGTGCCAGCAGTTTATCGCAGGGGATGAGCTACACCTTC. Encoded protein: CASSLSQGMSYTF.

The chain couples TRBV5-1 to TRBJ2-5; D is unresolved. CDR3 length: 13 residues. CDR1 and CDR2 (germline): SGHRS, YFSETQ. Trimming took off 0 bases at V and 9 bases at J, with 12 bases between the two ends. CDR3 in DNA: TGCGCCAGCAGCTTGGCCTGGGGTTCCGCCCAGTACTTC. This codes for CASSLAWGSAQYF. The variable domain in full, completed from reference TRBV5-1 and TRBJ2-5, reads KAGVTQTPRYLIKTRGQQVTLSCSPISGHRSVSWYQQTPGQGLQFLFEYFSETQRNKGNFPGRFSGRQFSNSRSEMNVSTLELGDSALYLCASSLAWGSAQYFGPGTRLLVL.